The 20 T cell receptor beta chains given below trace back to one sample, sequenced in a study of beta chain features in type 1 diabetes. Broader study findings: Across all four CD4+ subsets, people with type 1 diabetes showed modestly shorter TCRB CDR3s.

No antigen is known for these receptors. Every bit of the isolated RNA underwent reverse transcription, so sequencing read expressed TCRB transcripts. Only in-frame clones appear in the TCRdb table, and some are missing; sequencing was by immunoSEQ multiplex PCR. Counted here are roughly 280,000 clones, 20% to 25% occurring once; the ten biggest clones make up about 0.012%. Input material: naive CD4+ T cells from blood. These receptors all stem from a woman in her thirties with type 1 diabetes.

This clone showed up just a few times. V gene TRBV7-2 combines with J gene TRBJ2-2, with D tentatively TRBD2 (5 bases). This CDR3 region has 14 residues. V gave up 7 bases and J gave up 7 bases, with 16 bases separating them. Per the germline V gene, CDR1 is SGHTA and CDR2 is FQGNSA. The CDR3 here is CASTRRESGGELFF. The CDR3 coding sequence is TGTGCCAGCACCCGTCGGGAATCGGGCGGGGAGCTGTTTTTT. Variable domain in full (rest from reference TRBV7-2 and TRBJ2-2): GAGVSQSPSNKVTEKGKDVELRCDPISGHTALYWYRQSLGQGLEFLIYFQGNSAPDKSGLPSDRFSAERTGGSVSTLTIQRTQQEDSAVYLCASTRRESGGELFFGEGSRLTVL.

V and J are TRBV6-5 and TRBJ2-1; the D gene is possibly TRBD2 (5 bases). V lost 5 bases to trimming and J lost 4 bases, with 9 bases between them. In germline, CDR1 is MNHEY, CDR2 SVGAGI. The CDR3 runs 13 residues. Here the CDR3 DNA reads TGTGCCAGCAGTCGGACTTTATACAATGAGCAGTTCTTC. Translation gives CASSRTLYNEQFF.

In this sample, this clone turned up a few times. This chain links TRBV29-1 with TRBJ2-5, with 14 nucleotides matching TRBD2. V lost 5 bases to trimming and J lost 4 bases; unmatched junction nucleotides: 6. There are 15 residues in the CDR3. Germline values: CDR1 SQVTM, CDR2 ANQGSEA. The CDR3 nucleotides are TGCAGCGTTCGGGGGACTAGCGGGAGCGGAGAGACCCAGTACTTC. It translates to CSVRGTSGSGETQYF.

The chain links TRBV30 to TRBJ1-2; a possible D gene is TRBD1 (6 bases). The V gene's germline CDR1 is GTSNPN and CDR2 SVGIG (reference sequence). V gave up 3 bases and J gave up 4 bases, with 18 bases separating them. The CDR3 has 15 amino acids. The CDR3 protein is CAWRSVRGASYGYTF. CDR3 sequence (DNA): TGTGCCTGGAGATCCGTCAGGGGTGCGAGCTATGGCTACACCTTC.

This clone showed up just a few times. This sequence joins TRBV4-1 and TRBJ2-7; TRBD1 matches at 9 bases. The CDR3 is made up of 15 amino acids. Trimming cost V 4 bases and J 2 bases; bases outside gene matches: 6. Germline lookup yields CDR1 MGHRA and CDR2 YSYEKL. In nucleotides, the CDR3 is TGCGCCAGCAGCCTGGGGGACAGGGCTACCTACGAGCAGTACTTC. Encoded protein: CASSLGDRATYEQYF.

This rearrangement joins TRBV2 to TRBJ1-1; D is perhaps TRBD1 (5 bases). V was shortened by 6 bases and J by 1 base, with 9 bases between the two germline ends. The CDR3 is 13 residues long. CDR1 SNHLY and CDR2 FYNNEI come from the germline V gene. The CDR3 sequence: CASRKTANTEAFF. DNA for the CDR3: TGTGCCAGCAGGAAGACAGCGAACACTGAAGCTTTCTTT.

The chain carries TRBV19 and TRBJ1-1; 8 nucleotides agree with TRBD1. The V gene's germline CDR1 is LNHDA and CDR2 SQIVND (reference sequence). After removal of 5 bases from V and 4 bases from J, the junction contained 6 bases not matched to a gene. The length of the CDR3 is 14 residues. The CDR3 DNA sequence: TGTGCCAGTAGTCCCGGACAGGGCAGCACTGAAGCTTTCTTT. Translated: CASSPGQGSTEAFF.

This clone has a handful of counts. The chain combines TRBV19 with TRBJ2-7; the D gene is possibly TRBD1 (6 bases). Germline CDR1 reads LNHDA; CDR2 reads SQIVND (reference sequence). The CDR3 consists of 13 residues. V lost 6 bases, J lost 4 bases, and 13 bases lay in between. This CDR3 is CASRPPRGYEQYF. As DNA, the CDR3 is TGTGCCAGTAGACCCCCCAGGGGTTACGAGCAGTACTTC.

There are a few counts of this clone. The J gene is TRBJ2-3, the V gene TRBV5-1; unclear D gene. Germline lookup yields CDR1 SGHRS and CDR2 YFSETQ. The V end was cut by 2 bases, the J end by 2 bases, with 12 bases between. The CDR3 is made up of 15 amino acids. The CDR3 here is CASSFAPHTTDTQYF. The CDR3, as DNA: TGCGCCAGCAGCTTTGCGCCTCATACCACAGATACGCAGTATTTT.

Only one count was recorded for this clone. This rearrangement joins TRBV7-2 to TRBJ1-5; 7 bases map to TRBD1. The V gene's germline CDR1 is SGHTA and CDR2 FQGNSA. The CDR3 is made up of 15 amino acids. V trimming: 5 bases; J trimming: 2 bases; junction bases outside the gene matches: 6. The chain's CDR3 is CASSPGQAGNQPQHF. In DNA form, the CDR3 reads TGTGCCAGCAGCCCCGGACAGGCGGGCAATCAGCCCCAGCATTTT.

The rearrangement links TRBV2 to TRBJ1-1; D might be TRBD1 (6 bases). The germline V and J ends were trimmed by 4 bases and 0 bases, with 12 bases remaining between them. CDR3 size: 15 residues. The germline V gene encodes CDR1 SNHLY and CDR2 FYNNEI. This CDR3 reads CASSVQGSMNTEAFF. DNA for the CDR3: TGTGCCAGCAGTGTTCAGGGGAGCATGAACACTGAAGCTTTCTTT.

The genes are TRBV15 and TRBJ1-5; D gene uncertain. The CDR3 contains 13 residues. The V gene's germline CDR1 is LNHNV and CDR2 YYDKDF (reference sequence). Trimming took 5 bases from V and 0 from J, leaving 5 bases between them. The CDR3 loop is CATSVLSNQPQHF. Written as DNA, the CDR3 is TGTGCCACCAGCGTACTTAGCAATCAGCCCCAGCATTTT.

V is TRBV2 and J is TRBJ2-7; possible D gene TRBD2, 6 bases. Germline CDR1 reads SNHLY; CDR2 reads FYNNEI. The CDR3 is made up of 12 amino acids. V dropped 6 bases and J dropped 6 bases, with 12 bases sitting between them. This CDR3 reads CASRVDYGEQYF. CDR3 nucleotide sequence: TGTGCCAGCAGAGTGGACTACGGCGAGCAGTACTTC.

The chain is built from TRBV28 and TRBJ2-1; 9 bases map to TRBD1. V shed 1 base, J shed 6 bases, and the junction held 7 bases outside the gene matches. Per germline, CDR1 MDHEN and CDR2 SYDVKM. This CDR3 spans 16 amino acids. The CDR3 sequence: CASSLSTGGFGNEQFF. The CDR3 nucleotides are TGTGCCAGCAGTTTATCGACAGGGGGATTCGGCAATGAGCAGTTCTTC.

This clone was seen more than once but under ten times. This CDR3 is CASSHMTGGGNEQFF. CDR3 sequence (DNA): TGCGCCAGCAGCCACATGACAGGAGGCGGCAATGAGCAGTTCTTC. The chain carries TRBV4-1 and TRBJ2-1; possible D gene TRBD1, 6 bases. V gave up 3 bases and J gave up 6 bases, with 15 bases separating them. The length of the CDR3 is 15 residues. The germline V gene encodes CDR1 MGHRA and CDR2 YSYEKL.

The V and J genes are TRBV6-4 and TRBJ1-2; D is possibly TRBD1 (5 bases). CDR1 and CDR2 (germline): MRHNA, SNTAGT. This CDR3 has 13 residues. Trimming cost V 0 bases and J 7 bases, with 9 bases left between them. The CDR3 spells CASSDSSQGGYTF. The CDR3 bases are TGTGCCAGCAGTGACTCGAGTCAGGGTGGCTACACCTTC.

This rearrangement joins TRBV5-4 to TRBJ1-1; maybe TRBD1 (5 bases). Between the trimmed V and J ends, which lost 4 bases and 4 bases, there was a span of 17 bases. Germline lookup yields CDR1 SGHNT and CDR2 YYREEE (reference sequence). CDR3 length: 15 residues. The CDR3 region is CASSALSTVFTEAFF. DNA for the CDR3: TGTGCCAGCAGCGCCCTATCGACAGTATTCACTGAAGCTTTCTTT.

The chain has TRBV7-4 and TRBJ1-5, with a possible D match to TRBD1 (5 bases). V was clipped by 2 bases and J by 3 bases, with 14 bases between them. Per germline, CDR1 SGHVT and CDR2 SQSDAQ. The CDR3 has 16 residues. As DNA, the CDR3 is TGTGCCAGCAGCTTAAGGGCCCAGGGCCTCAATCAGCCCCAGCATTTT. Translation: CASSLRAQGLNQPQHF.

The chain recombines TRBV7-2 with TRBJ1-2; TRBD1 aligns across 8 bases. J lost 4 bases, V lost 5 bases, and 9 bases had no gene match. In germline, CDR1 is SGHTA, CDR2 FQGNSA. The CDR3 spans 15 residues. The CDR3 loop reads CASSQSAGGGYGYTF. The CDR3 DNA sequence: TGTGCCAGCAGCCAGTCGGCAGGGGGCGGCTATGGCTACACCTTC.

This clone showed up just once. An end of the junction does not agree with germline; a read error may underlie this. The chain is built from TRBV2 and TRBJ1-2, with no clear D. The CDR3 totals 10 residues. CDR1 is SNHLY, CDR2 FYNNEI, per germline. CDR3 in DNA: TGTGCCAGCAGTGAAGAACAGACCTCCTTC. This sequence encodes CASSEEQTSF.